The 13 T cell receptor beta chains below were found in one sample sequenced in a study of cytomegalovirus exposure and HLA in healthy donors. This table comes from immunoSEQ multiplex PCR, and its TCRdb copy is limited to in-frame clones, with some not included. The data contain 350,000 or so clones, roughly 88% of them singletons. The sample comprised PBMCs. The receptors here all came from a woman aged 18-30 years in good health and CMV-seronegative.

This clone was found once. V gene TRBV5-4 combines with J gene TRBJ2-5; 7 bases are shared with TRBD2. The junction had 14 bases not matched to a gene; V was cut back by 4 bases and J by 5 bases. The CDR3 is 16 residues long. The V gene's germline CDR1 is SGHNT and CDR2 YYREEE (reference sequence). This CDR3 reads CASSILIAGPGETQYF. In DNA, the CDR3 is TGTGCCAGCAGCATCCTCATAGCGGGCCCGGGGGAGACCCAGTACTTC. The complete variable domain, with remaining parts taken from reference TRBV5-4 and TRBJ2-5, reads ETGVTQSPTHLIKTRGQQVTLRCSSQSGHNTVSWYQQALGQGPQFIFQYYREEENGRGNFPPRFSGLQFPNYSSELNVNALELDDSALYLCASSILIAGPGETQYFGPGTRLLVL.

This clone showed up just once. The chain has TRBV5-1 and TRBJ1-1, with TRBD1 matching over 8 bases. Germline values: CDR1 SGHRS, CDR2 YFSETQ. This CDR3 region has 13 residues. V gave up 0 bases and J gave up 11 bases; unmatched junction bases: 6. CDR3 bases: TGCGCCAGCAGCTTGGACGACAGGGGAGTCGCTTTCTTT. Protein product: CASSLDDRGVAFF.

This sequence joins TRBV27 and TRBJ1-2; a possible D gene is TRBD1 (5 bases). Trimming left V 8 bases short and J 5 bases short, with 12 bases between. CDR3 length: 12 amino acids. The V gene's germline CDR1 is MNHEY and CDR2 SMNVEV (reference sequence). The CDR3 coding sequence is TGTGCCAGCCGGGGGACGGCATATGGCTACACCTTC. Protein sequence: CASRGTAYGYTF.

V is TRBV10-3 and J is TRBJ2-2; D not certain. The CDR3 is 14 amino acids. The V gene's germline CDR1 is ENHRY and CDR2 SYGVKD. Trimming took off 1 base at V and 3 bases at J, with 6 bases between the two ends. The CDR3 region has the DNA TGTGCCATCAGTGAGTTAAGAGACACCGGGGAGCTGTTTTTT. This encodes CAISELRDTGELFF.

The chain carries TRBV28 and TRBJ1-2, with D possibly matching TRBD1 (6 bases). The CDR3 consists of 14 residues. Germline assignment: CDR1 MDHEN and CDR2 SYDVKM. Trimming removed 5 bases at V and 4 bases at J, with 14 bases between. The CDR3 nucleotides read TGTGCCAGCAGTAACTCCGGGACAAGCTATGGCTACACCTTC. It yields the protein CASSNSGTSYGYTF.

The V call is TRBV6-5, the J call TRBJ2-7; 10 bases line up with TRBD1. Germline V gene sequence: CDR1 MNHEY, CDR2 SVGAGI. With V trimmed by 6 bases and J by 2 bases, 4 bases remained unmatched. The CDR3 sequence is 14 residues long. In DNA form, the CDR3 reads TGTGCCAGCAGAACCGGGACAGGGGCCTACGAGCAGTACTTC. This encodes CASRTGTGAYEQYF.

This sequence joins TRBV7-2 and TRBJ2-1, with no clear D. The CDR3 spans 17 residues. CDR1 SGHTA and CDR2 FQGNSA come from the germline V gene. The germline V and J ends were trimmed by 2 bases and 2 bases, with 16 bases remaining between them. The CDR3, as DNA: TGTGCCAGCAGCTTAATTCTGGGCGTCCTCACCTACAATGAGCAGTTCTTC. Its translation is CASSLILGVLTYNEQFF.

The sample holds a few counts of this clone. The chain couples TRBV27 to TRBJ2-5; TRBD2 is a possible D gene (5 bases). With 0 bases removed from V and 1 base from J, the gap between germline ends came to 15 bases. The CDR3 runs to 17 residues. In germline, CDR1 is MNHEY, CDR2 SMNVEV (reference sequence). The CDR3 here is CASSLSPPGIIQETQYF. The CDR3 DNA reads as TGTGCCAGCAGTTTATCCCCACCGGGGATCATCCAAGAGACCCAGTACTTC.

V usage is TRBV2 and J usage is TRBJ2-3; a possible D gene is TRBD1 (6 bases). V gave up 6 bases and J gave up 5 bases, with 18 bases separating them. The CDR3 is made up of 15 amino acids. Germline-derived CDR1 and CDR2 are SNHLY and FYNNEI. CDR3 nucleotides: TGTGCCAGCAGCGCGACAGGACCCCCGGGAGATACGCAGTATTTT. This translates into CASSATGPPGDTQYF.

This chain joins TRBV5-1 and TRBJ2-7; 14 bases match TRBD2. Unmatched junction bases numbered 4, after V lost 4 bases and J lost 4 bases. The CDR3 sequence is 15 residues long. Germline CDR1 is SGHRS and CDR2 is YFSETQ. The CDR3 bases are TGCGCCAGCAGCGGCGGGACTAGCGGGAGTTACGAGCAGTACTTC. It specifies CASSGGTSGSYEQYF.

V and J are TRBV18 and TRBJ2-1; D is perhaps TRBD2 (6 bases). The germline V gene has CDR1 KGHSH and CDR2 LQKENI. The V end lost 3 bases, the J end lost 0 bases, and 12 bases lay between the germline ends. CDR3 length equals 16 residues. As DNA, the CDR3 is TGTGCCAGCTCACCCCAGGAGGGCAGCTCCTACAATGAGCAGTTCTTC. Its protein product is CASSPQEGSSYNEQFF.

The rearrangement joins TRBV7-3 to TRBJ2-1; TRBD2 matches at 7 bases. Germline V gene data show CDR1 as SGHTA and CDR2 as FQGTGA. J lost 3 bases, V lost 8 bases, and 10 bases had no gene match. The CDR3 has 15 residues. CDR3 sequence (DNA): TGTGCCAGCCGACGCAACGCGGGAGACTACAATGAGCAGTTCTTC. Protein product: CASRRNAGDYNEQFF.

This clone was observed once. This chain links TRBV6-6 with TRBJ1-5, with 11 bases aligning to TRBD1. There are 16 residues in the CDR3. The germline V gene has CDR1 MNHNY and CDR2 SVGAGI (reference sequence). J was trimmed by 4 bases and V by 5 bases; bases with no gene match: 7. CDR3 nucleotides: TGTGCCAGCAGTCCTCGGACAGGGGGCTCGAATCAGCCCCAGCATTTT. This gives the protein CASSPRTGGSNQPQHF.